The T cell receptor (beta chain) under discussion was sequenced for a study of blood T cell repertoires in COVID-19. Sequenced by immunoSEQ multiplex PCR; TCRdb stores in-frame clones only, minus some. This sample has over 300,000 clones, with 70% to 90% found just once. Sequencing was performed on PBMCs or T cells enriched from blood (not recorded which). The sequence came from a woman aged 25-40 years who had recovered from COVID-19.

CDR3 amino acids: CASILDRVMNTEAFF. Written as DNA, the CDR3 is TGTGCCAGTATACTGGACAGAGTTATGAACACTGAAGCTTTCTTT. This chain joins TRBV19 and TRBJ1-1, with D tentatively TRBD1 (6 bases). Deletions cut 7 bases from V and 0 bases from J, with 15 bases between. The germline V gene has CDR1 LNHDA and CDR2 SQIVND (reference sequence). This CDR3 contains 15 residues.